Presented here are 13 T cell receptor beta chains from one specimen sequenced in a study of T-cell reconstitution after alpha-beta-depleted transplantation in children. Preparation of the TCRbeta library used unique molecular identifiers. TCRdb redid the calling of the PCR reads with MiXCR, one entry per CDR3 protein. In the table there are around 410,000 distinct CDR3 sequences, 11% of which are singletons. The specimen comprised PBMCs from the stem cell graft donor, sampled from the stem cell graft. All receptors come from a human donor who donated a stem cell graft to a child with acute myeloid leukemia.

The genes are TRBV5-6 and TRBJ1-5; D ambiguous. The germline CDR1 and CDR2 sequences are SGHDT and YYEEEE. The CDR3 is 15 residues long. Trimming cost V 1 base and J 0 bases, with 8 bases left between them. CDR3 coding DNA: TGTGCCAGCAGCTTGTGGCCTTATAGCAATCAGCCCCAGCATTTT. Its translation: CASSLWPYSNQPQHF.

The table lists this clonotype with a few counts. Here the CDR3 reads CASSPRQESRAFF. The CDR3 DNA follows: TGTGCCAGCAGCCCACGACAGGAGTCGCGAGCTTTCTTT. V usage is TRBV9 and J usage is TRBJ1-1; the D gene is possibly TRBD1 (6 bases). The CDR3 runs 13 residues. V was shortened by 4 bases and J by 10 bases, with 17 bases between the two germline ends. CDR1 is SGDLS and CDR2 is YYNGEE in the germline V gene.

This clonotype was found a few times. The chain is built from TRBV4-3 and TRBJ2-3; TRBD1 is a possible D gene (6 bases). The CDR3 totals 17 residues. V shed 3 bases and J shed 6 bases, with 22 bases lying between them. Germline V CDR1 and CDR2: LGHNA, YSLEER. Here the CDR3 reads CASSQRNREVSRDTQYF. The CDR3 coding sequence is TGCGCCAGCAGCCAGAGAAACAGGGAAGTTAGCCGGGATACGCAGTATTTT.

The rearrangement uses TRBV9 and TRBJ2-1; perhaps TRBD2 as D (6 bases). The V end lost 0 bases, the J end lost 5 bases, and 12 bases lay between the germline ends. CDR3 length equals 15 residues. Germline V gene sequence: CDR1 SGDLS, CDR2 YYNGEE. The CDR3 loop reads CASSVDGTDDNEQFF. The DNA for the CDR3 is TGTGCCAGCAGCGTAGACGGGACTGACGACAATGAGCAGTTCTTC. The whole variable domain, remainder taken from reference TRBV9 and TRBJ2-1, is DSGVTQTPKHLITATGQRVTLRCSPRSGDLSVYWYQQSLDQGLQFLIQYYNGEERAKGNILERFSAQQFPDLHSELNLSSLELGDSALYFCASSVDGTDDNEQFFGPGTRLTVL.

The table lists this clonotype with a few counts. The rearrangement uses TRBV5-1 and TRBJ1-2, with 11 bases matching TRBD1. The CDR3 has 15 amino acids. Germline assignment: CDR1 SGHRS and CDR2 YFSETQ. With 4 bases clipped from V and 6 bases from J, the junction kept 8 bases outside the gene matches. CDR3 nucleotides: TGCGCCAGCAGCACCAGGACAGGGGGCTGGCATGGCTACACCTTC. Its translation is CASSTRTGGWHGYTF.

The chain recombines TRBV11-3 with TRBJ2-1; 10 bases are a match to TRBD2. The CDR3 consists of 16 residues. Trimming took 5 bases from V and 2 from J; bases not matched to a gene: 6. The germline CDR1 and CDR2 sequences are SGHNT and YENEEA. The CDR3 here is CASSKLAGEPYNEQFF. The CDR3 DNA is TGTGCCAGCAGCAAGCTAGCGGGAGAGCCCTACAATGAGCAGTTCTTC.

A remark on this clonotype: A much larger clone lies a single base off, so this may be a read error. The rearrangement uses TRBV18 and TRBJ2-5; unclear D gene. CDR1 is KGHSH and CDR2 is LQKENI in the germline V gene. The CDR3 spans 14 residues. The CDR3 sequence is CASSPLANHETQYF. CDR3 sequence (DNA): TGTGCCAGCTCACCACTAGCCAACCATGAGACCCAGTACTTC.

At least ten counts were recorded for this clonotype. The rearrangement joins TRBV5-1 to TRBJ2-7; 8 bases agree with TRBD1. Per germline, CDR1 SGHRS and CDR2 YFSETQ. This CDR3 region has 18 residues. The V segment lost 2 bases and the J segment 9 bases; nucleotides outside the gene matches: 22. CDR3 loop: CASSFKGQGGFSHFVQYF. The CDR3 nucleotides are TGCGCCAGCAGCTTCAAAGGACAGGGAGGATTCTCCCATTTTGTGCAGTACTTC.

This clonotype was seen a handful of times. The CDR3 nucleotides read TGTGCCAGCAGCCAAGCGTCTAAAGATGAGCAGTTCTTC. Encoded protein: CASSQASKDEQFF. The rearrangement joins TRBV3-1 to TRBJ2-1; no reliable D call. This CDR3 is built from 13 residues. CDR1 is LGHDT, CDR2 YNNKEL, per germline (reference sequence). Trimming took off 1 base at V and 8 bases at J, with 9 bases between the two ends.

This clonotype was picked up a small number of times. This rearrangement joins TRBV29-1 to TRBJ2-7, with no clear D. CDR1 and CDR2 (germline): SQVTM, ANQGSEA. The CDR3 contains 14 residues. Trimming stripped 4 bases from V and 1 base from J, with 14 bases between. The CDR3 nucleotides read TGCAGCGTTGCGTCGGTCCACGGGTCCTACGAGCAGTACTTC. Translation gives CSVASVHGSYEQYF.

The rearrangement joins TRBV25-1 to TRBJ2-7; 8 bases align to TRBD1. Germline values: CDR1 MGHDK, CDR2 SYGVNS. Trimming at V came to 0 bases and at J to 3 bases, leaving 4 bases not matched to a gene. The CDR3 runs 15 residues. The CDR3 DNA reads as TGTGCCAGCAGTGAATACCAGGGGGCGAGCTACGAGCAGTACTTC. Its protein product is CASSEYQGASYEQYF.

This clonotype occurred many times. The gene calls are TRBV29-1 and TRBJ2-7; D remains ambiguous. The V gene lost 5 bases and the J gene lost 1 base, with 9 bases spanning the gap. There are 12 residues in the CDR3. Looked up from germline, CDR1 is SQVTM and CDR2 is ANQGSEA. The CDR3 bases are TGCAGCGTTATCGGACCATCCTACGAGCAGTACGTC. Translating gives CSVIGPSYEQYV.

This chain connects TRBV20-1 to TRBJ2-1, with 9 bases that match TRBD2. The CDR3 runs to 13 residues. Germline trimming cut 2 bases from V and 10 bases from J; bases unmatched to any gene: 6. Germline values: CDR1 DFQATT, CDR2 SNEGSKA (reference sequence). The CDR3, as DNA: TGCAGTGCTAGATTAGCGGGAGTAAGAGAGCAGTTCTTC. Amino acids: CSARLAGVREQFF.